What follows are 22 T cell receptor beta chains derived from one specimen sequenced in a study of T cells in Graves' hyperthyroidism and ophthalmopathy. TCR beta CDR3 regions were amplified from RNA transcripts. The primer set for the first-round RT-PCR of the TCR CDR3 was HTBI. Each CDR3 protein is one row after TCRdb ran MiXCR on the multiplex PCR reads. The sample holds approximately 380,000 distinct CDR3 sequences, about 14% seen once. Sample: blood. The receptors here all came from a man aged 50 to 59 with Graves' ophthalmopathy.

This clonotype has a count of ten or more. V usage is TRBV5-1 and J usage is TRBJ2-1; D unresolved. The CDR3 totals 14 residues. Trimming left V 4 bases short and J 7 bases short, with 15 bases between. Germline V gene lookup returns CDR1 SGHRS and CDR2 YFSETQ. CDR3 nucleotides: TGCGCCAGCAGCCCAGGCCTCACGGGTAATGAGCAGTTCTTC. It yields the protein CASSPGLTGNEQFF.

The rearrangement joins TRBV19 to TRBJ2-5; D gene unclear. V lost 5 bases to trimming and J lost 5 bases, with 18 bases between them. The germline CDR1 and CDR2 sequences are LNHDA and SQIVND (reference sequence). The CDR3 loop spans 15 amino acids. The CDR3 DNA reads as TGTGCCAGTAGTGGCCGTTTTTTTTCGACGGAGACCCAGTACTTC. Its translation is CASSGRFFSTETQYF.

This clonotype was recorded at least ten times. The rearrangement joins TRBV19 to TRBJ1-5, with D perhaps matching TRBD1 (6 bases). The CDR3 is made up of 16 amino acids. Germline V CDR1 and CDR2: LNHDA, SQIVND (reference sequence). With 0 bases removed from V and 2 bases from J, the gap between germline ends came to 11 bases. The CDR3 region is CASSIDLRGGNQPQHF. CDR3 sequence (DNA): TGTGCCAGTAGTATAGACCTCAGGGGCGGCAATCAGCCCCAGCATTTT.

The gene calls are TRBV20-1 and TRBJ2-4, with D perhaps matching TRBD2 (5 bases). This CDR3 region has 12 residues. V was cut by 6 bases and J by 6 bases, with 12 bases left in between. Germline V lookup: CDR1 DFQATT, CDR2 SNEGSKA (reference sequence). CDR3 protein: CSAEGSINIQYF. For the CDR3, the DNA is TGCAGTGCCGAGGGTAGTATAAACATTCAGTACTTC.

This chain connects TRBV9 to TRBJ1-5; 7 bases agree with TRBD1. The CDR3 consists of 15 residues. With 4 bases clipped from V and 3 bases from J, the junction kept 7 bases outside the gene matches. Germline values: CDR1 SGDLS, CDR2 YYNGEE. CDR3 in DNA: TGTGCCAGCAGCTCCTCAGGGGGGGACAATCAGCCCCAGCATTTT. It translates to CASSSSGGDNQPQHF.

This clonotype was seen ten or more times. This sequence joins TRBV12-3 or TRBV12-4 and TRBJ2-3, with D possibly matching TRBD1 (6 bases). The CDR3 contains 15 residues. The germline V and J ends were trimmed by 3 bases and 2 bases, with 12 bases remaining between them. This chain's CDR3 is CASSFFGGTTDTQYF. The CDR3 DNA reads as TGTGCCAGCAGTTTTTTTGGGGGCACCACAGATACGCAGTATTTT.

Only a few counts were recorded for this clonotype. The CDR3 loop is CASSPGGAFGETQYF. CDR3 nucleotide sequence: TGCGCCAGCAGCCCAGGGGGGGCGTTTGGGGAGACCCAGTACTTC. This chain connects TRBV4-1 to TRBJ2-5; D possibly uses TRBD1 or TRBD2 (7 bases each). Germline V gene sequence: CDR1 MGHRA, CDR2 YSYEKL. The CDR3 is made up of 15 amino acids. The ends were cut back, 4 bases at V and 5 bases at J, with 17 bases in the middle.

This clonotype was observed many times. V and J are TRBV6-1 and TRBJ2-1, with TRBD2 as a possible D gene (5 bases). Germline CDR1 and CDR2: MNHNS and SASEGT. The CDR3 is made up of 14 amino acids. The V and J ends lost 1 base and 10 bases respectively, with 14 bases between them. CDR3 sequence: CASSEVEGLGEQFF. The DNA of the CDR3 is TGTGCCAGCAGTGAAGTCGAGGGTTTGGGCGAGCAGTTCTTC.

This clonotype showed up many times. The chain carries TRBV20-1 and TRBJ1-2; TRBD1 matches at 9 bases. The J segment lost 8 bases and the V segment lost 5 bases, leaving 6 bases of the junction unmatched. Germline V gene sequence: CDR1 DFQATT, CDR2 SNEGSKA (reference sequence). The CDR3 sequence is 12 residues long. The CDR3, as DNA: TGCAGTGCTGGGGGACAGGGTGGGGGCTACACCTTC. Translated, it gives CSAGGQGGGYTF.

This clonotype was recorded many times. This rearrangement joins TRBV2 to TRBJ2-7; a weak D match, TRBD1 (5 bases). This CDR3 region has 13 residues. The V gene's germline CDR1 is SNHLY and CDR2 FYNNEI. V shed 8 bases and J shed 3 bases, with 14 bases lying between them. As DNA, the CDR3 is TGTGCCAGCCGCCGAAAGGGGCTCTACGAGCAGTACTTC. Translating gives CASRRKGLYEQYF.

The table lists this clonotype with many counts. V and J are TRBV12-3 or TRBV12-4 and TRBJ2-7, with D possibly matching TRBD1 (5 bases). This CDR3 region has 13 residues. The V end was cut by 6 bases, the J end by 6 bases, with 15 bases between. The CDR3 DNA is TGTGCCAGCAGCAGGGATCGACGCGGCGAGCAGTACTTC. Amino acid sequence: CASSRDRRGEQYF.

This clonotype was seen many times. The rearrangement links TRBV11-2 to TRBJ2-7; 7 nucleotides match TRBD2. The trim removed 0 bases at V and 1 base at J, leaving 6 bases unmatched. This CDR3 spans 16 amino acids. The germline gives CDR1 SGHAT, CDR2 FQNNGV. In nucleotides, the CDR3 is TGTGCCAGCAGCTTAGATGCGGGAGCGGCATCCTACGAGCAGTACTTC. Protein: CASSLDAGAASYEQYF. Complete variable domain (other parts from reference TRBV11-2 and TRBJ2-7): EAGVAQSPRYKIIEKRQSVAFWCNPISGHATLYWYQQILGQGPKLLIQFQNNGVVDDSQLPKDRFSAERLKGVDSTLKIQPAKLEDSAVYLCASSLDAGAASYEQYFGPGTRLTVT.

This clonotype was seen only a few times. The chain carries TRBV6-1 and TRBJ2-3; tentative D call: TRBD2 (6 bases). Trimming shortened V by 5 bases and J by 5 bases, and 11 bases separated the two germline ends. The germline V gene encodes CDR1 MNHNS and CDR2 SASEGT. The CDR3 totals 13 residues. CDR3 amino acids: CASSRPAGDTQYF. The CDR3 region has the DNA TGTGCCAGCAGTAGACCAGCGGGAGATACGCAGTATTTT.

This clonotype was picked up many times. The CDR3 coding sequence is TGTGCCAGTAGAGGACAGCCGAACACTGAAGCTTTCTTT. Its protein product is CASRGQPNTEAFF. The chain combines TRBV6-1 with TRBJ1-1; the D gene is possibly TRBD1 (6 bases). The V and J ends lost 9 bases and 1 base respectively, with 12 bases between them. The CDR3 is made up of 13 amino acids. The germline CDR1 and CDR2 sequences are MNHNS and SASEGT.

Ten or more counts support this clonotype. Here the CDR3 DNA reads TGTGCCAGCAGTGTTCAGCGGGAGGTTCTAGAGACCCAGTACTTC. Translation gives CASSVQREVLETQYF. This chain joins TRBV2 and TRBJ2-5; 9 bases align to TRBD2. Germline V gene data show CDR1 as SNHLY and CDR2 as FYNNEI. The CDR3 consists of 15 residues. V shed 4 bases, J shed 4 bases, and the junction held 7 bases outside the gene matches.

This clonotype was recorded at least ten times. V is TRBV2 and J is TRBJ2-7; the D is unclear. Germline CDR1 and CDR2: SNHLY and FYNNEI. The CDR3 consists of 13 residues. Between the trimmed V and J ends, which lost 2 bases and 12 bases, there was a span of 17 bases. The CDR3 coding sequence is TGTGCCAGCAGTGAAATCGTGCTCGGAGAACGGTACTTC. Amino acid sequence: CASSEIVLGERYF.

This clonotype was recorded many times. V is TRBV30 and J is TRBJ1-6, with a tentative D call TRBD1 (5 bases). V dropped 3 bases and J dropped 9 bases, with 12 bases sitting between them. Germline values: CDR1 GTSNPN, CDR2 SVGIG (reference sequence). The CDR3 has 13 amino acids. The CDR3 nucleotides read TGTGCCTGGAGACGGGACCCCAGTTCACCCCTCCACTTT. It codes for CAWRRDPSSPLHF. Full variable domain (remainder filled in from reference TRBV30 and TRBJ1-6): SQTIHQWPATLVQPVGSPLSLECTVEGTSNPNLYWYRQAAGRGLQLLFYSVGIGQISSEVPQNLSASRPQDRQFILSSKKLLLSDSGFYLCAWRRDPSSPLHFGNGTRLTVT.

This clonotype was detected many times. The chain has TRBV30 and TRBJ1-2; D is perhaps TRBD1 (6 bases). Trimming cost V 8 bases and J 4 bases, with 20 bases left between them. The CDR3 contains 14 residues. CDR1 GTSNPN and CDR2 SVGIG come from the germline V gene (reference sequence). The DNA for the CDR3 is TGTGCCCGGCCTTCGGGGGGCGTAGGCTATGGCTACACCTTC. This encodes CARPSGGVGYGYTF.

This clonotype was counted many times. The V gene is TRBV18, the J gene TRBJ2-5; 8 bases align to TRBD2. CDR1 and CDR2 from the germline V gene are KGHSH and LQKENI. The CDR3 has 17 residues. V trimming: 1 base; J trimming: 5 bases; junction bases outside the gene matches: 12. CDR3 sequence reads: CASSPLGAAGAYETQYF. For the CDR3, the DNA is TGTGCCAGCTCACCACTAGGAGCAGCGGGAGCCTACGAGACCCAGTACTTC.

Turning to this clonotype: One end of the junction varies from germline; a read error may be responsible. The genes are TRBV4-2 and TRBJ2-7, with 16 bases identical to TRBD2. The CDR3 spans 19 residues. The germline CDR1 and CDR2 sequences are LGHNA and YNFKEQ. Here the CDR3 reads CASSQERGLAGGPSNEQYF. The CDR3 coding sequence is TGTGCCAGCAGCCAAGAGCGGGGACTAGCGGGAGGGCCCTCCAACGAGCAGTACTTC.

This clonotype was detected only a few times. The chain recombines TRBV7-3 with TRBJ2-2; 14 bases are shared with TRBD2. There are 20 residues in the CDR3. With V trimmed by 6 bases and J by 3 bases, 15 bases remained unmatched. From germline, CDR1 is SGHTA and CDR2 FQGTGA. The DNA for the CDR3 is TGTGCCAGCAGTTACGAAAAACCGGGACTAGCGGGGGTGTACACCGGGGAGCTGTTTTTT. Protein sequence: CASSYEKPGLAGVYTGELFF.

As regards this clonotype: At one boundary the junction diverges from the germline segment, which might be a read error. This sequence joins TRBV29-1 and TRBJ1-1; D unclear. The CDR3 consists of 11 residues. Germline V gene data show CDR1 as SQVTM and CDR2 as ANQGSEA. CDR3 in DNA: TGCAGCGTGGAAGGGTACCGAGAAGCTTTCTTT. Translation gives CSVEGYREAFF.